The rows below give T cell receptor beta chains drawn from one sample of a study of cytomegalovirus exposure and HLA in healthy donors. Sequenced by immunoSEQ multiplex PCR; TCRdb stores in-frame clones only, minus some. The repertoire consists of some 150,000 clones, with 70% to 80% occurring once and the leading ten covering around 0.71%. Sequenced: PBMCs. The receptors stem from a female donor in good health and CMV-seronegative. CDR3s include the opening cysteine and the closing phenylalanine or tryptophan. Each record gives: D gene, CDR3 length, J gene, V gene, clone size, CDR3 DNA, CDR3 protein. The D gene is left open where the match is weak. Expanded clones get a size class; other rows say once, few or many, or leave the size out.

d_gene: -; len: 12; j_gene: TRBJ2-7; v_gene: TRBV27; abundance: -; CDR3nt: TGTGCCAGCAGTACCCCGACAGAGCCGCAGTACTTC; CDR3aa: CASSTPTEPQYF
d_gene: TRBD1; len: 14; j_gene: TRBJ1-1; v_gene: TRBV7-2; abundance: -; CDR3nt: TGTGCCAGCAGCTTAGGAGGGGGCGGGACTGAAGCTTTCTTT; CDR3aa: CASSLGGGGTEAFF
d_gene: -; len: 13; j_gene: TRBJ2-7; v_gene: TRBV7-2; abundance: -; CDR3nt: TGTGCCAGCAACCTGGGGCAGGGCGGCGAGCAGTACTTC; CDR3aa: CASNLGQGGEQYF
d_gene: TRBD1; len: 15; j_gene: TRBJ1-1; v_gene: TRBV2; abundance: -; CDR3nt: TGTGCCAGCAGACCGACAGGGTCGGAAACCTCTGAAGCTTTCTTT; CDR3aa: CASRPTGSETSEAFF
d_gene: -; len: 16; j_gene: TRBJ1-2; v_gene: TRBV6-5; abundance: -; CDR3nt: TGTGCCAGCAGTTACTCGTGGGGGGGCGATACCTATGGCTACACCTTC; CDR3aa: CASSYSWGGDTYGYTF
d_gene: TRBD1; len: 14; j_gene: TRBJ1-1; v_gene: TRBV5-1; abundance: few; CDR3nt: TGCGCCAGCAGCTTGGAGGGACAGCCGTTTGAAGCTTTCTTT; CDR3aa: CASSLEGQPFEAFF
d_gene: -; len: 13; j_gene: TRBJ1-5; v_gene: TRBV15; abundance: -; CDR3nt: TGTGCCACCAGCAGAGACGGGGATCAGCCCCAGCATTTT; CDR3aa: CATSRDGDQPQHF
d_gene: -; len: 15; j_gene: TRBJ2-1; v_gene: TRBV9; abundance: -; CDR3nt: TGTGCCAGCAGCCCCTGGGCACAAGGGAGCAATGAGCAGTTCTTC; CDR3aa: CASSPWAQGSNEQFF
d_gene: TRBD1; len: 15; j_gene: TRBJ2-1; v_gene: TRBV6-5; abundance: -; CDR3nt: TGTGCCAGCAGCCCCCAGGGGGCAGGGTACAATGAGCAGTTCTTC; CDR3aa: CASSPQGAGYNEQFF
d_gene: TRBD2; len: 19; j_gene: TRBJ2-2; v_gene: TRBV4-2; abundance: -; CDR3nt: TGTGCCAGCAGCCACCCCAACCCCCCGGGGGGGGGCAACACCGGGGAGCTGTTTTTT; CDR3aa: CASSHPNPPGGGNTGELFF
d_gene: TRBD1; len: 13; j_gene: TRBJ2-7; v_gene: TRBV10-3; abundance: once; CDR3nt: TGTGCCATCAGGGACAGGGACGGTCACGAGCAGTACTTC; CDR3aa: CAIRDRDGHEQYF
d_gene: TRBD1; len: 15; j_gene: TRBJ2-7; v_gene: TRBV9; abundance: -; CDR3nt: TGTGCCAGCAGCGTAGACGGACAGGGCCAATACGAGCAGTACTTC; CDR3aa: CASSVDGQGQYEQYF
d_gene: TRBD1; len: 16; j_gene: TRBJ1-2; v_gene: TRBV9; abundance: -; CDR3nt: TGTGCCAGCAGCGCTACGTCACAGGGGGTCGGGAATGGCTACACCTTC; CDR3aa: CASSATSQGVGNGYTF
d_gene: TRBD1; len: 15; j_gene: TRBJ2-7; v_gene: TRBV6-5; abundance: -; CDR3nt: TGTGCCAGCAGTTACTCAAAAGGGGGCCGTCACGAGCAGTACTTC; CDR3aa: CASSYSKGGRHEQYF
d_gene: -; len: 15; j_gene: TRBJ2-2; v_gene: TRBV19; abundance: few; CDR3nt: TGTGCCAGTAGAACTCCCGGACTTAACACCGGGGAGCTGTTTTTT; CDR3aa: CASRTPGLNTGELFF
d_gene: TRBD1; len: 15; j_gene: TRBJ1-5; v_gene: TRBV4-1; abundance: -; CDR3nt: TGCGCCAGCAGCCAAGGGACAGGGGGCTTGCAGCCCCAGCATTTT; CDR3aa: CASSQGTGGLQPQHF
d_gene: -; len: 15; j_gene: TRBJ2-2; v_gene: TRBV6-5; abundance: -; CDR3nt: TGTGCCAGCACCCGGCGGACAGCGAACACCGGGGAGCTGTTTTTT; CDR3aa: CASTRRTANTGELFF
d_gene: -; len: 13; j_gene: TRBJ2-1; v_gene: TRBV10-3; abundance: -; CDR3nt: TGTGCCATCAGTTTGGACTGGAACAATGAGCAGTTCTTC; CDR3aa: CAISLDWNNEQFF
d_gene: TRBD1; len: 15; j_gene: TRBJ1-1; v_gene: TRBV7-2; abundance: -; CDR3nt: TGTGCCAGCAGCTTGGGTGGACAGGGCAAGGAGAGAGCTTTCTTT; CDR3aa: CASSLGGQGKERAFF
d_gene: TRBD1; len: 14; j_gene: TRBJ2-3; v_gene: TRBV7-2; abundance: once; CDR3nt: TGTGCCAGCAGCAAGGGACAGTCAACAGATACGCAGTATTTT; CDR3aa: CASSKGQSTDTQYF
d_gene: TRBD1; len: 13; j_gene: TRBJ1-2; v_gene: TRBV25-1; abundance: -; CDR3nt: TGTGCCAGCAGCCACCCAGGACAGGGCTGCTACACCTTC; CDR3aa: CASSHPGQGCYTF
d_gene: -; len: 15; j_gene: TRBJ1-2; v_gene: TRBV5-5; abundance: -; CDR3nt: TGTGCCAGCAGCCCTTTCCTCAGGGACTCTTTGGGCTACACCTTC; CDR3aa: CASSPFLRDSLGYTF
d_gene: -; len: 15; j_gene: TRBJ2-7; v_gene: TRBV27; abundance: -; CDR3nt: TGTGCCAGCAGTTCGATAACAAGACTCGACTACGAGCAGTACTTC; CDR3aa: CASSSITRLDYEQYF
d_gene: -; len: 14; j_gene: TRBJ2-7; v_gene: TRBV4-3; abundance: -; CDR3nt: TGCGCCAGCAGCCAAGATCCGCGCTCCTACGAGCAGTACTTC; CDR3aa: CASSQDPRSYEQYF
d_gene: -; len: 15; j_gene: TRBJ1-2; v_gene: TRBV30; abundance: -; CDR3nt: TGTGCCTGGAGACTGAAGGGGTTAGCTAACTATGGCTACACCTTC; CDR3aa: CAWRLKGLANYGYTF
d_gene: TRBD1; len: 20; j_gene: TRBJ1-2; v_gene: TRBV4-2; abundance: few; CDR3nt: TGTGCCAGCAGCCAAACCCAGGAGGAATTAGGGGACAGGGGGAGGTATGGCTACACCTTC; CDR3aa: CASSQTQEELGDRGRYGYTF
d_gene: TRBD1; len: 14; j_gene: TRBJ1-1; v_gene: TRBV19; abundance: -; CDR3nt: TGTGCCAGTACTATTGGGACAGGGCTTGGTGAAGCTTTCTTT; CDR3aa: CASTIGTGLGEAFF
d_gene: -; len: 13; j_gene: TRBJ2-5; v_gene: TRBV29-1; abundance: -; CDR3nt: TGCAGCGTTGCTGCAAGACAAGTGGAGACCCAGTACTTC; CDR3aa: CSVAARQVETQYF
d_gene: TRBD1; len: 16; j_gene: TRBJ2-7; v_gene: TRBV9; abundance: -; CDR3nt: TGTGCCAGCAGCTCCCCCCAGGGGGCAAGATCCTACGAGCAGTACTTC; CDR3aa: CASSSPQGARSYEQYF
d_gene: -; len: 15; j_gene: TRBJ1-1; v_gene: TRBV7-2; abundance: -; CDR3nt: TGTGCCAGCAGCTTTCGTGGGGGGGCCAACACTGAAGCTTTCTTT; CDR3aa: CASSFRGGANTEAFF
d_gene: -; len: 15; j_gene: TRBJ1-5; v_gene: TRBV5-1; abundance: once; CDR3nt: TGCGCCAGCAGCTTGGATGGGCAGGGCAATCAGCCCCAGCATTTT; CDR3aa: CASSLDGQGNQPQHF
d_gene: -; len: 14; j_gene: TRBJ1-4; v_gene: TRBV6-1; abundance: -; CDR3nt: TGCGCCAGCAGAGTGACAGGCAGCGGTGAAAAACTGTTTTTT; CDR3aa: CASRVTGSGEKLFF
d_gene: -; len: 13; j_gene: TRBJ2-7; v_gene: TRBV7-9; abundance: -; CDR3nt: TGTGCCAGCAGCTTCCCTAGGAACTACGAGCAGTACTTC; CDR3aa: CASSFPRNYEQYF
d_gene: TRBD2; len: 15; j_gene: TRBJ2-7; v_gene: TRBV9; abundance: -; CDR3nt: TGTGCCAGCAGCGGAGGGACTAGCGGTAGATACGAGCAGTACTTC; CDR3aa: CASSGGTSGRYEQYF
d_gene: -; len: 15; j_gene: TRBJ1-3; v_gene: TRBV10-3; abundance: few; CDR3nt: TGTGCCATCAGTGGTCCGCGTGCGCCCGGAAACACCATATATTTT; CDR3aa: CAISGPRAPGNTIYF
d_gene: -; len: 16; j_gene: TRBJ1-5; v_gene: TRBV18; abundance: -; CDR3nt: TGTGCCAGCTCAGGGGCAGGCTTATATAGCAATCAGCCCCAGCATTTT; CDR3aa: CASSGAGLYSNQPQHF
d_gene: -; len: 15; j_gene: TRBJ2-1; v_gene: TRBV25-1; abundance: -; CDR3nt: TGTGCCAGCAGCCAGACAGGTCAGTCCTACAATGAGCAGTTCTTC; CDR3aa: CASSQTGQSYNEQFF
d_gene: -; len: 13; j_gene: TRBJ1-5; v_gene: TRBV18; abundance: -; CDR3nt: TGTGCCAGCTCACCACGGGACACTCAGCCCCAGCATTTT; CDR3aa: CASSPRDTQPQHF
d_gene: -; len: 12; j_gene: TRBJ2-1; v_gene: TRBV18; abundance: -; CDR3nt: TGTGCCAGCTCACAGCAGGGGAGTGAGCAGTTCTTC; CDR3aa: CASSQQGSEQFF
d_gene: TRBD2; len: 14; j_gene: TRBJ2-7; v_gene: TRBV6-5; abundance: -; CDR3nt: TGTGCCACCACCAACTTGGGAGGGGCCTACGAGCAGTACTTC; CDR3aa: CATTNLGGAYEQYF
d_gene: TRBD1; len: 16; j_gene: TRBJ2-2; v_gene: TRBV5-6; abundance: -; CDR3nt: TGTGCCAGCAGCTACCGACAGGGTGCGAACACCGGGGAGCTGTTTTTT; CDR3aa: CASSYRQGANTGELFF
d_gene: -; len: 19; j_gene: TRBJ2-7; v_gene: TRBV1; abundance: -; CDR3nt: TGCACCAGCAGCCAAGAAGTGAAAGATGGAGGGCAGAACTCCTACGAGCAGTACTTC; CDR3aa: CTSSQEVKDGGQNSYEQYF